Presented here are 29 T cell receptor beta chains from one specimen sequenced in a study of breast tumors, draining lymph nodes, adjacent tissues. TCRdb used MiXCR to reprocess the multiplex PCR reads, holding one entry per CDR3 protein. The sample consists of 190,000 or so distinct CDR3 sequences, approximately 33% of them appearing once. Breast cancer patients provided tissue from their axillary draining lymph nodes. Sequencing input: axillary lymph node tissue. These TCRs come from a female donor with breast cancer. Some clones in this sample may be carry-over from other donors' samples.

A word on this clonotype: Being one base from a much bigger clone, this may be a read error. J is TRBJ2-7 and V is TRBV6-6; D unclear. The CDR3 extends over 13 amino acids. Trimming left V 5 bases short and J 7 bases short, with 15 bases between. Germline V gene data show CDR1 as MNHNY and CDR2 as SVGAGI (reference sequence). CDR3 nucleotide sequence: TGTGCCAGCAGTCACAGAGATTCTGGGGAGCAGTACTTC. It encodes CASSHRDSGEQYF.

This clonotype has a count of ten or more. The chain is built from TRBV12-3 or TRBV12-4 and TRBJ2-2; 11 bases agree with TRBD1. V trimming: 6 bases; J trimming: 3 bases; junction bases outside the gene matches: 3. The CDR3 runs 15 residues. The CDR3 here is CASRGDRGDTGELFF. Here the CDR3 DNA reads TGTGCCAGCAGGGGGGACAGGGGGGACACCGGGGAGCTGTTTTTT.

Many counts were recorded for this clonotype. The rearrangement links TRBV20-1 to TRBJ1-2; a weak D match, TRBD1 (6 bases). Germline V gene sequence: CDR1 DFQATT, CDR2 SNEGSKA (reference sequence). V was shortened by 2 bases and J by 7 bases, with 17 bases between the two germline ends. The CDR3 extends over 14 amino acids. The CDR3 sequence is CSARSGTTQGGYTF. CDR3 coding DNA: TGCAGTGCTAGATCCGGGACAACCCAGGGTGGCTACACCTTC.

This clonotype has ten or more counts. As DNA, the CDR3 is TGCGCCAGCAGCACAGGGACAGATACGCAGTATTTT. Translated, it gives CASSTGTDTQYF. The rearrangement joins TRBV5-1 to TRBJ2-3, with D maybe TRBD1 (6 bases). The length of the CDR3 is 12 residues. V shed 4 bases and J shed 3 bases, with 6 bases lying between them. CDR1 and CDR2 from the germline V gene are SGHRS and YFSETQ.

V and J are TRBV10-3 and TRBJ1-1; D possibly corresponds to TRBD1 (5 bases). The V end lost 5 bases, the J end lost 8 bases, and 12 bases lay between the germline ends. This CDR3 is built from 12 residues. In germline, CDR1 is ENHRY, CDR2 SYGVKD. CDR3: CAISSGGSEAFF. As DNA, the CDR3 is TGTGCCATCAGTAGCGGGGGGTCCGAAGCTTTCTTT.

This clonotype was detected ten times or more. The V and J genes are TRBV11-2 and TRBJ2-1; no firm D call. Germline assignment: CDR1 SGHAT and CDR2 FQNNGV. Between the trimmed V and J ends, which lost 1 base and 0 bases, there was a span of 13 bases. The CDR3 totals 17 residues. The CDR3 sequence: CASSLGLVLGSYNEQFF. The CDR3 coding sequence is TGTGCCAGCAGCTTAGGTCTAGTCTTAGGCTCCTACAATGAGCAGTTCTTC.

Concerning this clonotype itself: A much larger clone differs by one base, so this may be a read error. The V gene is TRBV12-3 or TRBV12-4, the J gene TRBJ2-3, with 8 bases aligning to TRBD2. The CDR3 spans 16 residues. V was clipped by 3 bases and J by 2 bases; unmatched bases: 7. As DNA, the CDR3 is TGTGCCAGCAGTTTCGGGACTAGTAGTTTCACAGATACGCAGTATTTT. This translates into CASSFGTSSFTDTQYF.

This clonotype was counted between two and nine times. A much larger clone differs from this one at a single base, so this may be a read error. CDR3 protein: CASSFRSAYTF. CDR3 in DNA: TGTGCCAGCAGCTTTCGTAGCGCCTACACCTTC. The chain carries TRBV5-6 and TRBJ1-2, with no clear D. Germline lookup yields CDR1 SGHDT and CDR2 YYEEEE. The CDR3 has 11 amino acids. V gave up 2 bases and J gave up 10 bases, with 9 bases separating them.

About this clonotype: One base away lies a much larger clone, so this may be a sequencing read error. The CDR3 coding sequence is TGTGCCAGCAGCTTCCGACAGGGAGAAAATCAGCCCCAGCATTTT. It yields the protein CASSFRQGENQPQHF. The V and J genes are TRBV5-8 and TRBJ1-5; 7 bases line up with TRBD1. Trimming removed 2 bases from V and 4 bases from J; junction bases left unmatched: 6. Germline CDR1 and CDR2: SGHTS and YDEGEE. The CDR3 runs to 15 residues.

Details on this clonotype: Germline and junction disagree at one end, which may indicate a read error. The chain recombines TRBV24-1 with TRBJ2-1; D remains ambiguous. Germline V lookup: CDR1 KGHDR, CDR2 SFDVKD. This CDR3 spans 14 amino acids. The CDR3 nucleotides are TGTGCCACCAGTGATCCCCGTCCAAGGAATGGGCAGTTCTTC. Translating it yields CATSDPRPRNGQFF.

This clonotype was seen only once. The CDR3 nucleotides read TGTGATACACCGTGGGAAGACACTGAAGCTTTCTTT. Translated: CDTPWEDTEAFF. The chain employs TRBV15 and TRBJ1-1; no definite D call. CDR3 length equals 12 residues. Germline V gene sequence: CDR1 LNHNV, CDR2 YYDKDF (reference sequence).

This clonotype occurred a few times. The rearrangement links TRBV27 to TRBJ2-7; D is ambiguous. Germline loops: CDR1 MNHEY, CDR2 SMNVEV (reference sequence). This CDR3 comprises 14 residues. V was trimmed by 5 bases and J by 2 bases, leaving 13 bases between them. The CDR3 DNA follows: TGTGCCAGCAGTAGGTCGGGTCCCCCCTACGAGCAGTACTTC. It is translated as CASSRSGPPYEQYF.

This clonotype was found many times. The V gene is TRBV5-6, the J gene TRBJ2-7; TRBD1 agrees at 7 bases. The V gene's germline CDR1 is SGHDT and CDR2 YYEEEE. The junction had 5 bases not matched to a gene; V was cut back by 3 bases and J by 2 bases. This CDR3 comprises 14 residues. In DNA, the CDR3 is TGTGCCAGCAGCTACGGACAGGCACCCTACGAGCAGTACTTC. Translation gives CASSYGQAPYEQYF.

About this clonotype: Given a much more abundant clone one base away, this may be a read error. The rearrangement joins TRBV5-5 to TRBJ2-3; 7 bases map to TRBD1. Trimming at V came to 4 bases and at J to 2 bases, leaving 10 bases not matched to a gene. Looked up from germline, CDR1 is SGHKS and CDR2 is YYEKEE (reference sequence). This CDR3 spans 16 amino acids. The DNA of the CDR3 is TGTGCCAGCAGCCCAGGACAGGCGGCTATCACAGATACGCAGTATTTT. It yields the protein CASSPGQAAITDTQYF.

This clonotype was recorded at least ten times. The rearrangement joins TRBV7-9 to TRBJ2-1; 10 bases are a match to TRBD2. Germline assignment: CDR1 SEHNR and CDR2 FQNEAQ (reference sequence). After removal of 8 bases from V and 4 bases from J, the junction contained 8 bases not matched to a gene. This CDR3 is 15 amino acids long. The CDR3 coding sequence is TGTGCCAGCGGCCGGGTAGCGGGGGGATACAATGAGCAGTTCTTC. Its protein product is CASGRVAGGYNEQFF.

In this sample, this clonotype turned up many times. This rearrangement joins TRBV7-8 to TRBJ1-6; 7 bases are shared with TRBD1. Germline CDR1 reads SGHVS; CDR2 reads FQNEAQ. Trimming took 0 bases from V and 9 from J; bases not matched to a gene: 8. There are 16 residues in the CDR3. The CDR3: CASSLAGTALGSPLHF. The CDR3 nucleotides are TGTGCCAGCAGCTTAGCCGGGACAGCGCTAGGTTCACCCCTCCACTTT.

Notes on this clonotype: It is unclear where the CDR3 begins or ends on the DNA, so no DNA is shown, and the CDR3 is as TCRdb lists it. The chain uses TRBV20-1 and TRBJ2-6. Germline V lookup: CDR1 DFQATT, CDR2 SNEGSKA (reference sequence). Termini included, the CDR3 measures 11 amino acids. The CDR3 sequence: CSARMWLHLRF.

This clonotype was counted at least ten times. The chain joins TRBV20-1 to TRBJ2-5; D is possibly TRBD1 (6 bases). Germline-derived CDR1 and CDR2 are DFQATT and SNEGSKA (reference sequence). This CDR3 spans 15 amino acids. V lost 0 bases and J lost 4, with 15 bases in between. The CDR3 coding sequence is TGCAGTGCTAGAGATACCCAGGCCAGGGGAGAGACCCAGTACTTC. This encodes CSARDTQARGETQYF.

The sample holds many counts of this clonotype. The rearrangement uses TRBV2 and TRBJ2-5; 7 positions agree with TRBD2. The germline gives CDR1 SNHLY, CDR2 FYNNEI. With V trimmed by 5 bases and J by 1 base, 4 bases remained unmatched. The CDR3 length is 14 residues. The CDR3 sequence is CASSLLATQETQYF. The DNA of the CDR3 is TGTGCCAGCAGTTTACTAGCGACCCAAGAGACCCAGTACTTC.

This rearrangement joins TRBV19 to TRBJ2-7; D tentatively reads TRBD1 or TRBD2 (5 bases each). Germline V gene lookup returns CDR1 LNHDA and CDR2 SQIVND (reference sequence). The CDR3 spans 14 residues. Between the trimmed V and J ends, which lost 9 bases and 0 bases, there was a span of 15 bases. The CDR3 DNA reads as TGTGCCAGAAATCGGGGCTCAAGCTCCTACGAGCAGTACTTC. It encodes CARNRGSSSYEQYF.

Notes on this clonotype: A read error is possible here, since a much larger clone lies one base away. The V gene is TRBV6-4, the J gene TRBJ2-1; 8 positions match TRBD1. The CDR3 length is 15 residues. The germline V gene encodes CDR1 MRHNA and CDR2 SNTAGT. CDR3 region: CASSEGTGEYSEQFF. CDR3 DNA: TGTGCCAGCAGTGAGGGGACAGGTGAATACAGTGAGCAGTTCTTC.

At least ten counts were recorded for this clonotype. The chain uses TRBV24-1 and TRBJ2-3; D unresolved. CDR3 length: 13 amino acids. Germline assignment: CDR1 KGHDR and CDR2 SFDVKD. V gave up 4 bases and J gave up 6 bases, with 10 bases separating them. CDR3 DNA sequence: TGTGCCACCAGTGACCCGGGTGCGGATACGCAGTATTTT. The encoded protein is CATSDPGADTQYF.

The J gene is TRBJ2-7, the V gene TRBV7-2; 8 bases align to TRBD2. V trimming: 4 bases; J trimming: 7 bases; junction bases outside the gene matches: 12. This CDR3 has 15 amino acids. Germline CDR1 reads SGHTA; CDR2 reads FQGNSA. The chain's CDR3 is CASSSTNLAGREQYF. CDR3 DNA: TGTGCCAGCAGCTCAACTAACTTAGCGGGGCGGGAGCAGTACTTC.

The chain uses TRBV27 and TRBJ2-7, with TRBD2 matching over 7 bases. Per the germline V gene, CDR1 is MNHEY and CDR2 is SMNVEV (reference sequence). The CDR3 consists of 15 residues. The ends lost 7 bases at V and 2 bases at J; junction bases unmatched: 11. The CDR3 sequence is CASTRRLAGAYEQYF. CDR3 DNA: TGTGCCAGCACCCGGCGCTTGGCGGGAGCCTACGAGCAGTACTTC.

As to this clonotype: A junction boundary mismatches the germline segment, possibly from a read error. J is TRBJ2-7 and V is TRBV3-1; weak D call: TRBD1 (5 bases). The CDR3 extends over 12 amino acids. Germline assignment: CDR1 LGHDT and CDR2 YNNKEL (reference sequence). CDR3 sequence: CACSLTDYEQYF. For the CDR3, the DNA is TGTGCCTGCAGCCTGACAGACTACGAGCAGTACTTC.

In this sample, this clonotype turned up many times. As DNA, the CDR3 is TGCAGCGTGCTTCCGACGGCAAGCTACGAGCAGTACTTC. It is translated as CSVLPTASYEQYF. The chain links TRBV29-1 to TRBJ2-7; D ambiguous. The length of the CDR3 is 13 residues. V was shortened by 6 bases and J by 3 bases, with 15 bases between the two germline ends. Germline CDR1 is SQVTM and CDR2 is ANQGSEA.

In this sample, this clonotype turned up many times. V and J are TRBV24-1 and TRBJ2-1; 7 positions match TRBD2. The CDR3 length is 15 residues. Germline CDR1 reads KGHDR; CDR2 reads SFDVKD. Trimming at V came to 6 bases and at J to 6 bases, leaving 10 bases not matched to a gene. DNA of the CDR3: TGTGCCACCAGTAGACGGGACGGGAGGCCCAATGAGCAGTTCTTC. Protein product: CATSRRDGRPNEQFF.

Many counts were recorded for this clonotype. The CDR3 DNA follows: TGTGCCAGCAGAACAGGTTTAAACTATGGCTACACCTTC. Translation: CASRTGLNYGYTF. This chain uses TRBV28 with TRBJ1-2; D might be TRBD1 (5 bases). V gave up 6 bases and J gave up 2 bases, with 10 bases separating them. Germline V gene lookup returns CDR1 MDHEN and CDR2 SYDVKM. This CDR3 is 13 amino acids long.

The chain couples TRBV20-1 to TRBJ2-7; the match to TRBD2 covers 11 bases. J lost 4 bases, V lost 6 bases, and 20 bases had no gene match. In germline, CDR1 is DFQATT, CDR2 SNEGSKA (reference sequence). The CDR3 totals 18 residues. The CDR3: CSANPHKTGTSGSYEQYF. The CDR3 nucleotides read TGCAGTGCAAACCCCCACAAGACAGGGACTAGCGGATCATACGAGCAGTACTTC.